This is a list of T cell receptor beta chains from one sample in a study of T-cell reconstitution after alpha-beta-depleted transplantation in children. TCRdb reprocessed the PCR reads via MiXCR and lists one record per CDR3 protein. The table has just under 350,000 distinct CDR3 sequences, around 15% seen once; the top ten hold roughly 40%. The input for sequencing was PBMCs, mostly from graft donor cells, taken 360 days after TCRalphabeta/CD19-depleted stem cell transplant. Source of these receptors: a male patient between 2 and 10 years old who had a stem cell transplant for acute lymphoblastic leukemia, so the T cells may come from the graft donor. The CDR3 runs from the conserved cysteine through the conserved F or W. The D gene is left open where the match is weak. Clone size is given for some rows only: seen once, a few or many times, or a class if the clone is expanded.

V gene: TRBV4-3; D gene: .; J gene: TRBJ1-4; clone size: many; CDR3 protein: CASSQLGSANEKLFF; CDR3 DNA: TGCGCCAGCAGCCAATTGGGGTCAGCTAATGAAAAACTGTTTTTT
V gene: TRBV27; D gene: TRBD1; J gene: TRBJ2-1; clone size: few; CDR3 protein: CASRTGGRSYNEQFF; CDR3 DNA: TGTGCCAGCAGAACAGGGGGAAGATCCTACAATGAGCAGTTCTTC
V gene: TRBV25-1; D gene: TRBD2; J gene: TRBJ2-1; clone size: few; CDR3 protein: CASSELWREGNNEQFF; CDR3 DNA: TGTGCCAGCAGTGAATTATGGCGGGAGGGTAACAATGAGCAGTTCTTC
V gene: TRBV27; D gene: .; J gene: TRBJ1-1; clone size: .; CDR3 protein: CATRGLNTEAFF; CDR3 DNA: TGTGCCACCCGCGGACTGAACACTGAAGCTTTCTTT
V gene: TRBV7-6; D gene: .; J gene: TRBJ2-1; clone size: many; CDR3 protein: CASSFQAANEQFF; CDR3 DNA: TGTGCCAGCAGCTTTCAAGCGGCCAATGAGCAGTTCTTC
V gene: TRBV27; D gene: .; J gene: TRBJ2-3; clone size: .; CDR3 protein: CASSFSPPPDTQYF; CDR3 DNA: TGTGCCAGCAGTTTTTCCCCACCGCCAGATACGCAGTATTTT
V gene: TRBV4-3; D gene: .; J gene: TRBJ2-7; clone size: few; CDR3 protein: CASSQSWGDTSYEQYF; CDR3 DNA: TGCGCCAGCAGCCAATCGTGGGGGGATACGTCCTACGAGCAGTACTTC
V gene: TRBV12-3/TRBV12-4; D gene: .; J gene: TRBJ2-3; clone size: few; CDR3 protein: CASSLVSADTQYF; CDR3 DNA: TGTGCCAGCAGTTTAGTAAGTGCAGATACGCAGTATTTT
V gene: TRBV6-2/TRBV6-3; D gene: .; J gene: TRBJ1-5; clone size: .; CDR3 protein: CASSYAGQPQHF; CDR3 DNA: TGTGCCAGCAGTTACGCGGGTCAGCCCCAGCATTTT
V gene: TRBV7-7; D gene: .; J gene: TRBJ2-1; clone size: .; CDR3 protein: CASSQDTGFSSYNEQFF; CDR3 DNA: TGTGCTAGCAGCCAAGACACCGGGTTTAGCTCCTACAATGAGCAGTTCTTC
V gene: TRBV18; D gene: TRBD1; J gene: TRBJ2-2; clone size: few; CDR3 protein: CASSPPAGGPNTGELFF; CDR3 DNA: TGTGCCAGCTCACCACCGGCAGGGGGTCCGAACACCGGGGAGCTGTTTTTT
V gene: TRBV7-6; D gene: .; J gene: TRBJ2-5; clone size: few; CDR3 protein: CASSLQGSYQETQYF; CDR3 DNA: TGTGCCAGCAGCTTACAGGGGTCGTACCAAGAGACCCAGTACTTC
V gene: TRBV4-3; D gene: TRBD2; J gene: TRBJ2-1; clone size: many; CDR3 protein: CASSQDGGTSPNEQFF; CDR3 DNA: TGCGCCAGCAGCCAAGATGGCGGGACTAGCCCCAATGAGCAGTTCTTC
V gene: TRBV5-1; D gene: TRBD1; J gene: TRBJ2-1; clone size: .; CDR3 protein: CASSSATGMGSYNEQFF; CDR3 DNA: TGCGCCAGCAGCTCCGCGACAGGGATGGGCTCCTACAATGAGCAGTTCTTC
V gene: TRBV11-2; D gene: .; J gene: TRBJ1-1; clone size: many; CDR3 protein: CASSPNRGLRAEAFF; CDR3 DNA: TGTGCCAGCAGCCCGAATAGAGGACTCAGGGCTGAAGCTTTCTTT
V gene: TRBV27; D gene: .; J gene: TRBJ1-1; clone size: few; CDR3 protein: CASSLNWGMGEAFF; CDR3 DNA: TGTGCCAGCAGTTTAAACTGGGGAATGGGAGAAGCTTTCTTT
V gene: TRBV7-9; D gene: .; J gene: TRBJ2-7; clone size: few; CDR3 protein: CASSLPATYEQYF; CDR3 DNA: TGTGCCAGCAGCTTACCAGCTACCTACGAGCAGTACTTC
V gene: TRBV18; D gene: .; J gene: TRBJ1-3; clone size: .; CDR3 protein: CASSPSGSGNTIYF; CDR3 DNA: TGTGCCAGCTCACCATCGGGATCTGGAAACACCATATATTTT
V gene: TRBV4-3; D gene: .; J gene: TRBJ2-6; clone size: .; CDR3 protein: CASSHPLRGPSSGANVLTF; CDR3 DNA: TGCGCCAGCAGCCATCCCTTGCGGGGGCCAAGCTCTGGGGCCAACGTCCTGACTTTC
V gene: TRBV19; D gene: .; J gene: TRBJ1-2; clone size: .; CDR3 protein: CASSLERGTRGYGYTF; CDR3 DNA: TGTGCCAGTAGTCTAGAACGGGGGACAAGGGGCTATGGCTACACCTTC
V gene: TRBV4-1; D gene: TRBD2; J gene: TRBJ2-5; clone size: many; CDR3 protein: CASSRNGLAGAETQYF; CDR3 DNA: TGCGCCAGCAGCCGGAACGGACTAGCGGGAGCAGAGACCCAGTACTTC
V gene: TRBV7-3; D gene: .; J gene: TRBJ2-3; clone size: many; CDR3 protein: CASSLAPLTDTQYF; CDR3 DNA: TGTGCCAGCAGCTTAGCGCCGTTGACAGATACGCAGTATTTT
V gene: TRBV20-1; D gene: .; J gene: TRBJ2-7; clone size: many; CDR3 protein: CSASQGSRTYEQYF; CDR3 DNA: TGCAGTGCTAGTCAGGGCTCAAGGACCTACGAGCAGTACTTC
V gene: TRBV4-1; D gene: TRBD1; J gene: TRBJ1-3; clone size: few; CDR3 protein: CASSSGTGEGNTIYF; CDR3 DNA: TGCGCCAGCAGCTCCGGGACAGGGGAAGGAAACACCATATATTTT
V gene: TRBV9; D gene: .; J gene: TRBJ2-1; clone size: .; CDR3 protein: CASSVGPTSEQFF; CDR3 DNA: TGTGCCAGCAGCGTAGGCCCAACAAGTGAGCAGTTCTTC
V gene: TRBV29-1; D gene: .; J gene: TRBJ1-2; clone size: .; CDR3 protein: CSVEGRGFGYTF; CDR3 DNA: TGCAGCGTTGAAGGGAGGGGGTTTGGCTACACCTTC